The clone carrying this T cell receptor (beta chain) was seen a few times. TCRdb recomputed calls from the 5' RACE reads with MiXCR, one row per CDR3 protein. The sample has approximately 210,000 distinct CDR3 sequences; approximately 15% are singletons. These data come from a study of identical twins. V gave up 3 bases and J gave up 8 bases, with 6 bases separating them. The CDR3 loop spans 11 amino acids. This same sample was also part of a study on T cells expressing NK-cell markers.

This sequence originates from a woman between 18 and 30 years old in good health. The chain has TRBV12-3 or TRBV12-4 and TRBJ2-3; D is ambiguous. The sequenced sample consisted of CD8+ T cells sorted from blood. The CDR3: CASSLWVTQYF. CDR3 coding DNA: TGTGCCAGCAGTTTGTGGGTTACGCAGTATTTT.